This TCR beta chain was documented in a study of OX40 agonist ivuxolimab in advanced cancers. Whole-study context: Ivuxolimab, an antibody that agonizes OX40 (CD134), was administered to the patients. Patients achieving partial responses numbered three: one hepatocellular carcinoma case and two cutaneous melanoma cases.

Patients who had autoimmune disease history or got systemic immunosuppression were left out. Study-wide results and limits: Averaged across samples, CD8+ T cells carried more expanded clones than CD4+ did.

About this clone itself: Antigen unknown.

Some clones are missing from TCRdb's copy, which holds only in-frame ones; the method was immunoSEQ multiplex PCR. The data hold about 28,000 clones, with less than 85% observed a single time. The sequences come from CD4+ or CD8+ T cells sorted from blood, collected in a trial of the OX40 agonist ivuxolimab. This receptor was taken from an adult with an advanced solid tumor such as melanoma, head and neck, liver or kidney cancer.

The CDR3 sequence: CASSYTGTEGYTF. The CDR3 bases are TGTGCCAGCAGTTACACCGGGACAGAAGGCTACACCTTC. The rearrangement joins TRBV6-5 to TRBJ1-2; 7 bases line up with TRBD1. V shed 2 bases and J 8 bases; nucleotides not matched to a gene: 5. The CDR3 spans 13 residues. The germline V gene encodes CDR1 MNHEY and CDR2 SVGAGI.